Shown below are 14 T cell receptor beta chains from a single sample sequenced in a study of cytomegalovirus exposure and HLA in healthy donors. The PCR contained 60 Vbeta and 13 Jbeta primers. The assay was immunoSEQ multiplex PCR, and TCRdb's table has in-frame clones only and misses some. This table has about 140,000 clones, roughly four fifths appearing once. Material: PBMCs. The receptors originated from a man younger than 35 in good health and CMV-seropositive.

This chain's CDR3 is CASSPVVGTEAFF. In DNA, the CDR3 is TGTGCCAGCTCACCAGTCGTCGGGACTGAAGCTTTCTTT. The chain is built from TRBV18 and TRBJ1-1; D remains ambiguous. Germline V lookup: CDR1 KGHSH, CDR2 LQKENI. Trimming removed 2 bases at V and 5 bases at J, with 9 bases between. The CDR3 has 13 residues.

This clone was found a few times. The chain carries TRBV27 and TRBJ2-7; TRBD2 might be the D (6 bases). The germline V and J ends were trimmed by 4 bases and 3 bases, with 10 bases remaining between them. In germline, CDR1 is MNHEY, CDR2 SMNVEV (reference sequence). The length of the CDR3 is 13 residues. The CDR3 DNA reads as TGTGCCAGCAGTTGGGGGGATGGCTACGAGCAGTACTTC. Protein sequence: CASSWGDGYEQYF.

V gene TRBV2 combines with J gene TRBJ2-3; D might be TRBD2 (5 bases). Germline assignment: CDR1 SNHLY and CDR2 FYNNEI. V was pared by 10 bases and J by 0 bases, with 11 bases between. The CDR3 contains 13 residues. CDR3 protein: CAIGGTSTDTQYF. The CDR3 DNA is TGTGCCATCGGAGGAACTAGCACAGATACGCAGTATTTT.

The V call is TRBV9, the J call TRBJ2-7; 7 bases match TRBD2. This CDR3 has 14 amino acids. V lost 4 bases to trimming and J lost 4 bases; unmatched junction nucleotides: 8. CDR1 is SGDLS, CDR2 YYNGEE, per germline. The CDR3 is CASSPLLGGYEQYF. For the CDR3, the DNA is TGTGCCAGCAGCCCCCTTTTGGGGGGGTACGAGCAGTACTTC.

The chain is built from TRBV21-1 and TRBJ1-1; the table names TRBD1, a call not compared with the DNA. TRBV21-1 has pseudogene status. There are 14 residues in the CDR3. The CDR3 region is CASSKVGRVTEAFF. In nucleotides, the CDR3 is TGTGCCAGCAGCAAAGTGGGCAGGGTAACTGAAGCTTTCTTT.

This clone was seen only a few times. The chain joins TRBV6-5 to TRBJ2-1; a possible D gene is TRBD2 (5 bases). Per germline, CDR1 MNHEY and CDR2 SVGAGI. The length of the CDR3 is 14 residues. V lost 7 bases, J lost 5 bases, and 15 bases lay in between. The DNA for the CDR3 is TGTGCCAGCATTCAGGACGGGATAAACAATGAGCAGTTCTTC. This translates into CASIQDGINNEQFF.

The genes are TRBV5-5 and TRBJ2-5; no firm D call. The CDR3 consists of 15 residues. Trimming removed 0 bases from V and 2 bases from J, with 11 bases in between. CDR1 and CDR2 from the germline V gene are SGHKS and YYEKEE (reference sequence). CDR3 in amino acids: CASSLGVVRQETQYF. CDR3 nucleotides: TGTGCCAGCAGCTTGGGTGTGGTACGGCAAGAGACCCAGTACTTC. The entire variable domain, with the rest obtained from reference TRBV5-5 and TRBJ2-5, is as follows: DAGVTQSPTHLIKTRGQQVTLRCSPISGHKSVSWYQQVLGQGPQFIFQYYEKEERGRGNFPDRFSARQFPNYSSELNVNALLLGDSALYLCASSLGVVRQETQYFGPGTRLLVL.

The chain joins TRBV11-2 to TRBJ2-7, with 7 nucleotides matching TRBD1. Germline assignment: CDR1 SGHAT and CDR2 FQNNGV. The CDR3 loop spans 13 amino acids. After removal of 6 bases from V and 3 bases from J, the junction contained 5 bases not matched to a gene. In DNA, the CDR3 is TGTGCCAGCAGGCAGGGGGTCCGCTACGAGCAGTACTTC. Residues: CASRQGVRYEQYF.

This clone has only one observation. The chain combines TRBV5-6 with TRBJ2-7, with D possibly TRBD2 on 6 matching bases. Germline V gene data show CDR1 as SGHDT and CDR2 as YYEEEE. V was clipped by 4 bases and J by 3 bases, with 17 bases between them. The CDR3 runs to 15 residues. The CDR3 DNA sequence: TGTGCCAGCAGCGGTGCGGGACCGACAATCTACGAGCAGTACTTC. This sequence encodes CASSGAGPTIYEQYF.

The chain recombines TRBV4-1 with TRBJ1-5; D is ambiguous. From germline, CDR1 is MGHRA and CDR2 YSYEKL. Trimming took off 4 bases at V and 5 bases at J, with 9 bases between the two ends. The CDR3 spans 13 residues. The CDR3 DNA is TGCGCCAGCAGCCTCCTCTTAGATCAGCCCCAGCATTTT. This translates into CASSLLLDQPQHF.

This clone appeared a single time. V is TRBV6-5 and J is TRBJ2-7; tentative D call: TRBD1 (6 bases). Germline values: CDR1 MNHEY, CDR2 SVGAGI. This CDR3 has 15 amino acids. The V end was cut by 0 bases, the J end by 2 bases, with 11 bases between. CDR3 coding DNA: TGTGCCAGCAGTTACTCGTCAGGGGCCGCCTACGAGCAGTACTTC. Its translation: CASSYSSGAAYEQYF.

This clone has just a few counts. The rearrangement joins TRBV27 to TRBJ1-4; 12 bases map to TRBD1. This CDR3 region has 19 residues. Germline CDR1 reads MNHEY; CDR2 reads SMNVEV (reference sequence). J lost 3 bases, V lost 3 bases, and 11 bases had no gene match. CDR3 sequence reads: CASSFQGTGGLVANEKLFF. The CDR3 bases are TGTGCCAGCAGTTTCCAAGGGACAGGGGGCTTGGTGGCTAATGAAAAACTGTTTTTT.

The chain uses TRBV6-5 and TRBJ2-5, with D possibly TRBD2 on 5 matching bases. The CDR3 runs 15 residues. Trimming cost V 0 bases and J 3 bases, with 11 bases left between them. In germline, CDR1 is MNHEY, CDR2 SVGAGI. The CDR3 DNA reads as TGTGCCAGCAGTTACTCGGCGGGCCGGGAAGAGACCCAGTACTTC. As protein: CASSYSAGREETQYF.

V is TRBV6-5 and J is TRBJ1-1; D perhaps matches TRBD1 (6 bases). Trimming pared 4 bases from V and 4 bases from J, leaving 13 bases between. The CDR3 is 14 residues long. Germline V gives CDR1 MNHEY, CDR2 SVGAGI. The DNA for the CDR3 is TGTGCCAGCAGTTTCAGGGGATTTGGCACTGAAGCTTTCTTT. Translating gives CASSFRGFGTEAFF.